A single sample is the source of the 26 T cell receptor beta chains below, sequenced in a study of T cell changes during pregnancy in multiple sclerosis. Only in-frame clones appear in the TCRdb table, and some are missing; sequencing was by immunoSEQ multiplex PCR. The sample shows roughly 46,000 clones, approximately 81% of them seen only once. The sequences come from CD4+ T cells from peripheral blood mononuclear cells, collected before pregnancy. These receptors originate from a female donor with multiple sclerosis, enrolled in a pregnancy study.

This clone was found once. Other DNA sequences in the sample encode the same CDR3. The chain has TRBV28 and TRBJ1-1, with D maybe TRBD1 (5 bases). Germline V gene lookup returns CDR1 MDHEN and CDR2 SYDVKM. The ends were cut back, 3 bases at V and 5 bases at J, with 7 bases in the middle. The CDR3 contains 12 residues. CDR3 loop: CASSLQGTEAFF. Written as DNA, the CDR3 is TGTGCCAGCAGTTTGCAGGGAACTGAAGCTTTCTTT.

The chain is built from TRBV6-1 and TRBJ2-3, with 8 bases lining up with TRBD2. The germline CDR1 and CDR2 sequences are MNHNS and SASEGT. V shed 7 bases, J shed 7 bases, and the junction held 4 bases outside the gene matches. The CDR3 length is 12 residues. The CDR3 sequence: CASTGGGYTQYF. CDR3 nucleotide sequence: TGTGCCAGCACCGGGGGGGGCTATACGCAGTATTTT.

This clone came up once. This sequence joins TRBV5-1 and TRBJ2-2; D may be TRBD1 (6 bases). V was pared by 0 bases and J by 3 bases, with 12 bases between. The CDR3 covers 16 residues. Per germline, CDR1 SGHRS and CDR2 YFSETQ. CDR3: CASSLVGPGDTGELFF. CDR3 nucleotide sequence: TGCGCCAGCAGCTTGGTGGGGCCAGGGGACACCGGGGAGCTGTTTTTT.

This chain connects TRBV25-1 to TRBJ1-1; 9 nucleotides match TRBD1. Germline CDR1 is MGHDK and CDR2 is SYGVNS. The CDR3 runs 15 residues. V dropped 4 bases and J dropped 7; count of bases not matched to a gene: 10. In nucleotides, the CDR3 is TGTGCCAGCAGTGGGTATGGGACAGGGTGGGTTGAAGCTTTCTTT. It specifies CASSGYGTGWVEAFF.

This clone appeared once. The chain employs TRBV7-2 and TRBJ2-1, with D tentatively TRBD1 (5 bases). CDR3 size: 14 residues. The V end was cut by 2 bases, the J end by 9 bases, with 14 bases between. Looked up from germline, CDR1 is SGHTA and CDR2 is FQGNSA. CDR3 DNA sequence: TGTGCCAGCAGCTTATTTATACGTGACAGTGAGCAGTTCTTC. This translates into CASSLFIRDSEQFF.

The V and J genes are TRBV7-8 and TRBJ2-7, with 10 nucleotides matching TRBD1. V lost 3 bases, J lost 6 bases, and 2 bases stayed unmatched. The CDR3 is 13 amino acids. Germline assignment: CDR1 SGHVS and CDR2 FQNEAQ. The CDR3 region is CASSLDRGSEQYF. CDR3 DNA sequence: TGTGCCAGCAGCTTGGACAGGGGGAGCGAGCAGTACTTC.

CDR3 DNA sequence: TGCAGCGTTGTTCTCAGTCGCGGAAACACCATATATTTT. Protein: CSVVLSRGNTIYF. J is TRBJ1-3 and V is TRBV29-1; D ambiguous. CDR1 and CDR2 from the germline V gene are SQVTM and ANQGSEA. Trimming cost V 4 bases and J 4 bases, with 11 bases left between them. The CDR3 length is 13 residues.

The CDR3 bases are TGTGCCAGCAGCTCCGGGACTAGCGGGAACAATGAGCAGTTCTTC. Protein product: CASSSGTSGNNEQFF. The rearrangement links TRBV11-1 to TRBJ2-1, with 13 positions matching TRBD2. CDR1 and CDR2 from the germline V gene are SGHAT and FQDESV (reference sequence). The V gene end was trimmed by 4 bases and the J gene end by 5 bases; junction bases not matched to a gene: 2. The length of the CDR3 is 15 residues. Using reference TRBV11-1 and TRBJ2-1 for the parts outside the CDR3, the full variable domain is EAEVAQSPRYKITEKSQAVAFWCDPISGHATLYWYRQILGQGPELLVQFQDESVVDDSQLPKDRFSAERLKGVDSTLKIQPAELGDSAMYLCASSSGTSGNNEQFFGPGTRLTVL.

This sequence joins TRBV5-1 and TRBJ2-7; TRBD2 matches 9 bases. This CDR3 spans 14 amino acids. Germline V gives CDR1 SGHRS, CDR2 YFSETQ. V dropped 7 bases and J dropped 2; count of bases not matched to a gene: 7. CDR3 bases: TGCGCCAGCGACGAGGCGGGAGGGCCCTACGAGCAGTACTTC. Protein product: CASDEAGGPYEQYF.

J is TRBJ2-5 and V is TRBV2; 14 bases agree with TRBD2. CDR1 SNHLY and CDR2 FYNNEI come from the germline V gene. This CDR3 has 15 residues. The V segment lost 6 bases and the J segment 5 bases; nucleotides outside the gene matches: 5. The CDR3 is CASRTSGGAGETQYF. The CDR3 bases are TGTGCCAGCAGGACTAGCGGGGGGGCCGGGGAGACCCAGTACTTC.

The CDR3 reads CASSSRTSGGAEWMTQYF. The CDR3 bases are TGTGCCAGCAGTTCCCGGACTAGCGGGGGGGCGGAGTGGATGACGCAGTATTTT. The V gene is TRBV27, the J gene TRBJ2-3; 15 bases are shared with TRBD2. Germline V gene sequence: CDR1 MNHEY, CDR2 SMNVEV (reference sequence). The CDR3 is 18 residues long. The junction had 14 bases not matched to a gene; V was cut back by 4 bases and J by 9 bases.

This clone was counted once. V gene TRBV10-3 combines with J gene TRBJ1-6, with D tentatively TRBD1 (5 bases). Germline V lookup: CDR1 ENHRY, CDR2 SYGVKD. The CDR3 covers 15 residues. V lost 3 bases to trimming and J lost 8 bases, with 14 bases between them. CDR3 sequence: CAISDSGTFDSPLHF. DNA of the CDR3: TGTGCCATCAGTGATTCTGGGACTTTCGATTCACCCCTCCACTTT.

As for this clone: Germline is not matched at one junction end, which may reflect a read error. The J gene is TRBJ1-2, the V gene TRBV11-1; 9 bases fit TRBD1. The CDR3 spans 12 residues. CDR1 SGHAT and CDR2 FQDESV come from the germline V gene (reference sequence). The CDR3 protein is CASSGRQGGFSF. Written as DNA, the CDR3 is TGTGCCAGCAGCGGGCGACAGGGGGGTTTCTCCTTC. The full variable domain, rest sourced from reference TRBV11-1 and TRBJ1-2, is EAEVAQSPRYKITEKSQAVAFWCDPISGHATLYWYRQILGQGPELLVQFQDESVVDDSQLPKDRFSAERLKGVDSTLKIQPAELGDSAMYLCASSGRQGGFSFGSGTRLTVV.

The J gene is TRBJ1-3, the V gene TRBV19; TRBD1 matches at 7 bases. This CDR3 contains 13 residues. V was pared by 6 bases and J by 8 bases, with 7 bases of the junction left unmatched. Germline V gene lookup returns CDR1 LNHDA and CDR2 SQIVND (reference sequence). The DNA for the CDR3 is TGTGCCAGTAGCCCGGACAGGCGGGACACCATATATTTT. This encodes CASSPDRRDTIYF.

This rearrangement joins TRBV10-3 to TRBJ1-3, with D maybe TRBD1 (6 bases). This CDR3 has 13 amino acids. The V end lost 11 bases, the J end lost 0 bases, and 11 bases lay between the germline ends. Germline assignment: CDR1 ENHRY and CDR2 SYGVKD. CDR3 loop: CASEGDSGNTIYF. The DNA for the CDR3 is TGTGCCTCCGAGGGGGACTCTGGAAACACCATATATTTT.

This clone has a handful of counts. This chain connects TRBV21-1 to TRBJ2-2; the table's D gene call, TRBD2, was not cross checked with the DNA. TRBV21-1 represents a pseudogene. The CDR3 consists of 17 residues. The CDR3 region is CASSKVTLGEYTGELFF. DNA of the CDR3: TGTGCCAGCAGCAAAGTCACGCTAGGCGAATACACCGGGGAGCTGTTTTTT.

The chain couples TRBV19 to TRBJ2-1; D is possibly TRBD2 (5 bases). V shed 9 bases and J shed 0 bases, with 9 bases lying between them. CDR3 length: 13 amino acids. Germline V gene sequence: CDR1 LNHDA, CDR2 SQIVND (reference sequence). The CDR3 bases are TGTGCCAGCTCCGGGAACTCCTACAATGAGCAGTTCTTC. This translates into CASSGNSYNEQFF.

V usage is TRBV2 and J usage is TRBJ2-5; the D is unclear. This CDR3 region has 10 residues. With 10 bases removed from V and 3 bases from J, the gap between germline ends came to 6 bases. Germline lookup yields CDR1 SNHLY and CDR2 FYNNEI. The CDR3, as DNA: TGTGCCATCTTTAAAGAGACCCAGTACTTC. It translates to CAIFKETQYF.

This sequence joins TRBV10-2 and TRBJ2-3; 9 nucleotides line up with TRBD2. The germline CDR1 and CDR2 sequences are WSHSY and SAAADI. This CDR3 has 14 amino acids. With V trimmed by 6 bases and J by 6 bases, 7 bases remained unmatched. CDR3 coding DNA: TGCGCCAGCAGACCTAGCGGGACGGGGGATACGCAGTATTTT. It specifies CASRPSGTGDTQYF.

The CDR3 nucleotides are TGTGCCAGTAGTTCAGGGACAGGGGTACGTTCACCCCTCCACTTT. It yields the protein CASSSGTGVRSPLHF. The chain recombines TRBV19 with TRBJ1-6; 10 bases fit TRBD1. V gave up 5 bases and J gave up 9 bases; unmatched junction bases: 7. Per the germline V gene, CDR1 is LNHDA and CDR2 is SQIVND (reference sequence). The CDR3 extends over 15 amino acids.

The chain joins TRBV5-4 to TRBJ1-2; D remains ambiguous. V was clipped by 0 bases and J by 10 bases, with 16 bases between them. The CDR3 is made up of 14 amino acids. Per germline, CDR1 SGHNT and CDR2 YYREEE (reference sequence). This CDR3 is CASSLGSPPRDYTF. The CDR3 DNA sequence: TGTGCCAGCAGCTTGGGTAGTCCTCCTCGTGACTACACCTTC. The entire variable domain, with the rest obtained from reference TRBV5-4 and TRBJ1-2, is as follows: ETGVTQSPTHLIKTRGQQVTLRCSSQSGHNTVSWYQQALGQGPQFIFQYYREEENGRGNFPPRFSGLQFPNYSSELNVNALELDDSALYLCASSLGSPPRDYTFGSGTRLTVV.

The rearrangement links TRBV6-5 to TRBJ1-5; 9 bases map to TRBD1. Per the germline V gene, CDR1 is MNHEY and CDR2 is SVGAGI. This CDR3 has 15 residues. V trimming: 8 bases; J trimming: 6 bases; junction bases outside the gene matches: 11. CDR3 in amino acids: CASSSRGTGSQPQHF. As DNA, the CDR3 is TGTGCCAGCTCCTCCCGCGGGACAGGGAGTCAGCCCCAGCATTTT.

The chain carries TRBV7-9 and TRBJ1-2; D is unresolved. This CDR3 contains 14 residues. V was clipped by 5 bases and J by 8 bases, with 18 bases between them. Per germline, CDR1 SEHNR and CDR2 FQNEAQ (reference sequence). CDR3 bases: TGTGCCAGCAGCCAACGGGTACCTACTATAGGCTACACCTTC. Translated, it gives CASSQRVPTIGYTF.

This clone was seen more than once but under ten times. V usage is TRBV5-6 and J usage is TRBJ2-1; D unclear. The CDR3 spans 18 residues. Germline V gene data show CDR1 as SGHDT and CDR2 as YYEEEE. V lost 4 bases, J lost 4 bases, and 24 bases lay in between. In DNA form, the CDR3 reads TGTGCCAGCAGCCCGACCTCAGGCAGTATACTCCGATACAATGAGCAGTTCTTC. The encoded protein is CASSPTSGSILRYNEQFF.

This clone was seen once. The chain uses TRBV30 and TRBJ2-5, with 11 positions matching TRBD2. The V segment lost 2 bases and the J segment 4 bases; nucleotides outside the gene matches: 6. There are 15 residues in the CDR3. The germline V gene has CDR1 GTSNPN and CDR2 SVGIG (reference sequence). The CDR3 DNA is TGTGCCTGGAGTCAACTAGCGGGGGTAGGAGAGACCCAGTACTTC. It encodes CAWSQLAGVGETQYF.

The chain recombines TRBV27 with TRBJ2-7; the D gene is possibly TRBD2 (6 bases). Germline values: CDR1 MNHEY, CDR2 SMNVEV (reference sequence). Trimming took off 5 bases at V and 3 bases at J, with 20 bases between the two ends. CDR3 length: 16 residues. The CDR3, as DNA: TGTGCCAGCAGTCGCCCCCCTGGGGGGTCCAACTACGAGCAGTACTTC. Its protein product is CASSRPPGGSNYEQYF.